This TCR beta chain was recorded in a study of blood T cells in healthy people across ages. Broader study findings: Samples with more naive T cells showed higher observed beta diversity. The CMV status of each donor remained undetermined, and this could have confounded shifts in expanded clonotypes.

CDR1 is SGDLS, CDR2 YYNGEE, per germline. V lost 4 bases and J 4 bases, leaving 15 bases between the germline ends. The CDR3 consists of 15 residues. The use of a sample-barcoded 5' primer and a J-beta primer mix characterized a second PCR of roughly 7 to 11 cycles. TCRdb re-called the 5' RACE reads through MiXCR, storing one row per CDR3 protein. Of fewer than 2 million distinct CDR3 sequences in the sample, more than 35% were seen once. This clonotype turned up a few times. Its specificity is unknown. The TCR originated in a human donor in good health. The V call is TRBV9, the J call TRBJ2-1; TRBD1 or TRBD2 may be the D gene (5 bases each). The material sequenced was blood. The DNA of the CDR3 is TGTGCCAGCAGCCTGACAGACGGGGTATACAATGAGCAGTTCTTC. Translating it yields CASSLTDGVYNEQFF.